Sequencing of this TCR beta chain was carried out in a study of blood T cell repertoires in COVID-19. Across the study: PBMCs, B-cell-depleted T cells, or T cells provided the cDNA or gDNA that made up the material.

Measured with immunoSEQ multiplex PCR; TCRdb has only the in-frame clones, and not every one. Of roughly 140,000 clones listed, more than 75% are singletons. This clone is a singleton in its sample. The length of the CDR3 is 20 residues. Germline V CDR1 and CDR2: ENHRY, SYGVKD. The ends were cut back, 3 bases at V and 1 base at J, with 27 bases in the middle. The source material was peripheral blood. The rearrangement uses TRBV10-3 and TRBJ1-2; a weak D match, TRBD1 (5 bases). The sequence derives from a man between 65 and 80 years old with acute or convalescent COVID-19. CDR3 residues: CAISDSFGASGGTGNYGYTF. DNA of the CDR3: TGTGCCATCAGTGATTCATTTGGGGCCTCGGGGGGTACGGGTAACTATGGCTACACCTTC.